The clone carrying this T cell receptor (beta chain) was detected ten times or more. There were TCR beta CDR3 regions amplified from RNA transcripts. The TCR CDR3 first-round RT-PCR relied on the HTBI primer set. TCRdb recomputed calls from the multiplex PCR reads with MiXCR, one row per CDR3 protein. The repertoire has about 320,000 distinct CDR3 sequences, approximately 17% of them found once; the top ten carry approximately 35%. This entry comes from a study of T cells in Graves' hyperthyroidism and ophthalmopathy. Study in general: Peripheral blood draws took place at initial diagnosis, ahead of any treatment.

Trimming shortened V by 0 bases and J by 4 bases, and 9 bases separated the two germline ends. The germline V gene encodes CDR1 GTSNPN and CDR2 SVGIG (reference sequence). The CDR3 has 13 amino acids. The PBMCs were sourced from fresh peripheral blood (around 10 ml). This TCR was sampled from a man aged 30 to 39 with Graves' hyperthyroidism. The chain employs TRBV30 and TRBJ1-1, with TRBD1 as a possible D gene (6 bases). Specimen: blood. CDR3 nucleotide sequence: TGTGCCTGGAGTGTACAGGGAGCCACTGAAGCTTTCTTT. Its translation is CAWSVQGATEAFF.